The clone carrying this TCR beta chain was picked up a small number of times. Antigen unknown. TCRdb ran MiXCR on the reads and lists one entry per CDR3 protein. This sample has nearly 700,000 distinct CDR3 sequences, with about 33% found just once. This specimen belongs to a study of T cell repertoires in cytomegalovirus infection. Overall study context: Indications came from public TCR beta signatures; they pointed to CMV infection and to a matching HLA type. Overall study findings and caveats: The ex vivo response showed dominance by HLA-C-restricted CMV-specific TCR beta clonotypes. Carriers of CMV plus the relevant HLA were identified by cumulative public TCR beta family frequency.

J was trimmed by 6 bases and V by 3 bases; bases with no gene match: 6. The CDR3 consists of 15 residues. The sequencing used cultured PBMCs, collected from culture after CMV antigen stimulation. The chain uses TRBV12-3 or TRBV12-4 and TRBJ1-5, with 9 bases that match TRBD1. This sequence originates from a human donor in good health (CMV status not recorded). Some clones in this sample may be carry-over from other donors' samples. The DNA of the CDR3 is TGTGCCAGCAGTTTTCGGACAGGGGATATTCAGCCCCAGCATTTT. This codes for CASSFRTGDIQPQHF.